There are many counts of the clone carrying this T cell receptor beta chain. This record comes from a study of blood T cell repertoires in COVID-19. About the study: Material from acute and convalescent COVID-19 was sourced from the United States, Italy and Spain. From T cells, B-cell-depleted T cells, or PBMCs came the material, which was cDNA or gDNA.

Authors' processing steps: From reference gene primer amplification, estimates of nucleated cell counts were derived. Measured with immunoSEQ multiplex PCR; TCRdb has only the in-frame clones, and not every one. That table furnishes V, J and clone size, whereas the DNA furnished D and trimming. Of 90,000 or so clones in the sample, over 75% were seen once. Trimming cost V 6 bases and J 3 bases, with 18 bases left between them. CDR3 length: 15 residues. The germline CDR1 and CDR2 sequences are MGHRA and YSYEKL. This TCR derives from a man in his 60s with acute or convalescent COVID-19. Sequencing was performed on peripheral blood. V usage is TRBV4-1 and J usage is TRBJ2-7; D gene ambiguous. The chain's CDR3 is CASSPRPSGFYEQYF. The CDR3 DNA follows: TGCGCCAGCAGTCCCCGCCCCTCCGGGTTCTACGAGCAGTACTTC.